The 21 T cell receptor beta chains reported below all come from one sample, sequenced in a study of blood T cell repertoires in COVID-19. TCRdb's table, derived via immunoSEQ multiplex PCR, lists solely in-frame clones and lacks some. The sample records roughly 300,000 clones, about 81% being singletons. Sequencing was performed on peripheral blood. These receptors were taken from a human donor with COVID-19, enrolled during active disease. The donor label of this sample is uncertain.

The rearrangement links TRBV11-2 to TRBJ2-2; perhaps TRBD2 as D (6 bases). Germline V gene data show CDR1 as SGHAT and CDR2 as FQNNGV. The CDR3 sequence is 15 residues long. Trimming cost V 6 bases and J 5 bases, with 16 bases left between them. CDR3 in amino acids: CASRERRDGTGELFF. Written as DNA, the CDR3 is TGTGCCAGCAGGGAAAGGAGGGACGGAACCGGGGAGCTGTTTTTT.

This chain joins TRBV7-6 and TRBJ2-3; 7 nucleotides line up with TRBD2. Trimming took 0 bases from V and 0 from J; bases not matched to a gene: 3. The germline CDR1 and CDR2 sequences are SGHVS and FNYEAQ. The CDR3 is 16 residues long. Here the CDR3 DNA reads TGTGCCAGCAGCTTAGCGAGAGCGGGAAGCACAGATACGCAGTATTTT. This encodes CASSLARAGSTDTQYF.

The sample holds a few counts of this clone. The V call is TRBV7-9, the J call TRBJ1-1; D not certain. The CDR3 is 14 residues long. The V gene lost 3 bases and the J gene lost 3 bases, with 11 bases spanning the gap. Germline V gene lookup returns CDR1 SEHNR and CDR2 FQNEAQ (reference sequence). The CDR3 reads CASSLSSRYTEAFF. The CDR3 nucleotides are TGTGCCAGCAGCTTGTCCTCGAGATACACTGAAGCTTTCTTT.

This chain links TRBV11-3 with TRBJ2-2; 14 nucleotides line up with TRBD2. The CDR3 covers 18 residues. Per the germline V gene, CDR1 is SGHNT and CDR2 is YENEEA. Trimming removed 5 bases from V and 5 bases from J; junction bases left unmatched: 10. The CDR3 sequence: CASSAPGLAGAVTGELFF. The CDR3 nucleotides read TGTGCCAGCAGCGCACCGGGACTAGCGGGAGCGGTTACCGGGGAGCTGTTTTTT.

The J gene is TRBJ1-5, the V gene TRBV28; TRBD1 might be the D (6 bases). The germline V and J ends were trimmed by 2 bases and 3 bases, with 11 bases remaining between them. The CDR3 extends over 15 amino acids. Per the germline V gene, CDR1 is MDHEN and CDR2 is SYDVKM. The CDR3 here is CASSLGGELNQPQHF. CDR3 DNA: TGTGCCAGCAGTTTAGGGGGCGAACTCAATCAGCCCCAGCATTTT.

This sequence joins TRBV23-1 and TRBJ1-5, with 8 bases fitting TRBD1. TRBV23-1 is given ORF status, its function remaining uncertain. This CDR3 is 20 amino acids long. With 4 bases clipped from V and 3 bases from J, the junction kept 20 bases outside the gene matches. The CDR3 reads CASSPPGVGQGYAYNQPQHF. The CDR3 DNA sequence: TGCGCCAGCAGTCCCCCTGGGGTCGGACAGGGATATGCATACAATCAGCCCCAGCATTTT.

The chain recombines TRBV28 with TRBJ1-6; a possible D gene is TRBD1 (6 bases). V lost 8 bases and J 10 bases, leaving 15 bases between the germline ends. The CDR3 extends over 13 amino acids. Germline loops: CDR1 MDHEN, CDR2 SYDVKM. The DNA for the CDR3 is TGTGCCAGCCGCAGGGGCCGGGAATCACCCCTCCACTTT. It is translated as CASRRGRESPLHF.

The V and J genes are TRBV7-8 and TRBJ2-1; maybe TRBD2 (5 bases). The CDR3 length is 16 residues. The V end lost 2 bases, the J end lost 6 bases, and 17 bases lay between the germline ends. CDR1 SGHVS and CDR2 FQNEAQ come from the germline V gene. CDR3 DNA: TGTGCCAGCAGCTTATCGGGGAGACAAGAGGGCAATGAGCAGTTCTTC. Its protein product is CASSLSGRQEGNEQFF. Supplemented by reference TRBV7-8 and TRBJ2-1, the full variable domain reads GAGVSQSPRYKVAKRGQDVALRCDPISGHVSLFWYQQALGQGPEFLTYFQNEAQLDKSGLPSDRFFAERPEGSVSTLKIQRTQQEDSAVYLCASSLSGRQEGNEQFFGPGTRLTVL.

The rearrangement joins TRBV28 to TRBJ1-2, with 8 bases identical to TRBD1. Trimming at V came to 5 bases and at J to 7 bases, leaving 12 bases not matched to a gene. The CDR3 covers 15 residues. Per germline, CDR1 MDHEN and CDR2 SYDVKM. The CDR3 DNA sequence: TGTGCCAGCAGTATACCTTCGACAGGGGCAGTTGGCTACACCTTC. It translates to CASSIPSTGAVGYTF.

The chain combines TRBV11-2 with TRBJ2-5; no clear D gene. CDR1 is SGHAT and CDR2 is FQNNGV in the germline V gene. The CDR3 is made up of 14 amino acids. Deletions cut 0 bases from V and 3 bases from J, with 8 bases between. The CDR3 DNA reads TGTGCCAGCAGCTTAGACAGCGCTAAAGAGACCCAGTACTTC. Protein: CASSLDSAKETQYF.

The rearrangement links TRBV6-5 to TRBJ1-3; tentative D call: TRBD1 (6 bases). This CDR3 region has 14 residues. Germline V gives CDR1 MNHEY, CDR2 SVGAGI. V was pared by 6 bases and J by 2 bases, with 11 bases between. CDR3 amino acids: CASSHTGPGNTIYF. CDR3 nucleotides: TGTGCCAGCAGCCACACAGGGCCTGGAAACACCATATATTTT.

The table lists this clone with a count of one. This rearrangement joins TRBV7-8 to TRBJ2-1; D is perhaps TRBD2 (5 bases). Germline V gene data show CDR1 as SGHVS and CDR2 as FQNEAQ. The CDR3 consists of 16 residues. With 3 bases removed from V and 0 bases from J, the gap between germline ends came to 12 bases. The CDR3 DNA follows: TGTGCCAGCAGCTTCTTCAAGCGGAACTCCTACAATGAGCAGTTCTTC. Protein: CASSFFKRNSYNEQFF.

This clone was counted once. The chain uses TRBV19 and TRBJ2-7; TRBD1 might be the D (5 bases). Germline assignment: CDR1 LNHDA and CDR2 SQIVND (reference sequence). The CDR3 loop spans 14 amino acids. The ends were cut back, 7 bases at V and 2 bases at J, with 15 bases in the middle. This CDR3 is CASKLTDRTYEQYF. The CDR3 DNA is TGTGCCAGTAAGTTGACCGACAGAACCTACGAGCAGTACTTC.

This chain uses TRBV5-5 with TRBJ1-2; D is uncertain. V lost 0 bases and J 0 bases, leaving 9 bases between the germline ends. The CDR3 loop spans 15 amino acids. Germline V gene sequence: CDR1 SGHKS, CDR2 YYEKEE (reference sequence). The CDR3 protein is CASSLVERANYGYTF. The DNA for the CDR3 is TGTGCCAGCAGCTTGGTGGAGCGGGCTAACTATGGCTACACCTTC.

This sequence joins TRBV24-1 and TRBJ2-2; a weak D match, TRBD1 (5 bases). The V gene lost 4 bases and the J gene lost 4 bases, with 15 bases spanning the gap. Germline assignment: CDR1 KGHDR and CDR2 SFDVKD. The CDR3 spans 16 residues. The CDR3 here is CATSDPGRDGTGELFF. In DNA form, the CDR3 reads TGTGCCACCAGTGACCCCGGCAGGGATGGCACCGGGGAGCTGTTTTTT.

V and J are TRBV24-1 and TRBJ1-2; perhaps TRBD1 as D (5 bases). This CDR3 is built from 13 residues. The V and J ends lost 8 bases and 1 base respectively, with 10 bases between them. Germline loops: CDR1 KGHDR, CDR2 SFDVKD. CDR3 protein: CATTGGYNYGYTF. The CDR3 coding sequence is TGTGCCACCACGGGGGGATATAACTATGGCTACACCTTC.

This chain uses TRBV9 with TRBJ2-1, with D perhaps TRBD2 (5 bases). V shed 3 bases and J shed 10 bases, with 14 bases lying between them. Germline CDR1 SGDLS, CDR2 YYNGEE. The CDR3 is 13 residues long. The CDR3 DNA sequence: TGTGCCAGCAGCGCTCGTAATAGCGCGGAGCAGTTCTTC. Residues: CASSARNSAEQFF.

This clone was seen once. The chain has TRBV14 and TRBJ1-6; TRBD1 aligns across 8 bases. Germline loops: CDR1 SGHDN, CDR2 FVKESK. The CDR3 totals 15 residues. V dropped 3 bases and J dropped 6; count of bases not matched to a gene: 4. Here the CDR3 DNA reads TGTGCCAGCAGCCATTATGACAGGGGTAATTCACCCCTCCACTTT. Its translation: CASSHYDRGNSPLHF.

The J gene is TRBJ2-4, the V gene TRBV6-4; 7 nucleotides match TRBD2. This CDR3 has 17 amino acids. With 1 base clipped from V and 0 bases from J, the junction kept 6 bases outside the gene matches. The germline CDR1 and CDR2 sequences are MRHNA and SNTAGT. CDR3 residues: CASSDLTSALAKNIQYF. CDR3 nucleotides: TGTGCCAGCAGTGACTTAACTAGCGCACTAGCCAAAAACATTCAGTACTTC.

The chain carries TRBV19 and TRBJ1-5; no firm D call. CDR3 length: 12 amino acids. Trimming removed 3 bases from V and 5 bases from J, with 5 bases in between. The germline gives CDR1 LNHDA, CDR2 SQIVND (reference sequence). The CDR3 loop is CASSIQYQPQHF. The CDR3 DNA sequence: TGTGCCAGTAGTATCCAGTATCAGCCCCAGCATTTT. Full variable domain (outside the CDR3, taken from reference TRBV19 and TRBJ1-5): DGGITQSPKYLFRKEGQNVTLSCEQNLNHDAMYWYRQDPGQGLRLIYYSQIVNDFQKGDIAEGYSVSREKKESFPLTVTSAQKNPTAFYLCASSIQYQPQHFGDGTRLSIL.

In DNA form, the CDR3 reads TGTGCCAGCAGCCCGAGGACACCCGGGGAGCTGTTTTTT. Residues: CASSPRTPGELFF. The V gene is TRBV3-1 (or the pseudogene TRBV3-2), the J gene TRBJ2-2, with D perhaps TRBD1 (5 bases). V was shortened by 4 bases and J by 6 bases, with 9 bases between the two germline ends. Germline V gene data show CDR1 as LGHDT and CDR2 as YNNKEL (reference sequence). The CDR3 is made up of 13 amino acids.